The rows below give T cell receptor beta chains drawn from one sample of a study of T cell repertoires in cytomegalovirus infection. Each CDR3 protein is one row after TCRdb ran MiXCR on the reads. The top ten clones hold approximately 8.2% of a sample with about 600,000 distinct CDR3 sequences, approximately 24% of them seen once. The material sequenced was CD8+ T cells from PBMCs. These receptors were obtained from a human donor in good health (CMV status not recorded). Some clones in this sample may be carry-over from other donors' samples. CDR3s include the opening cysteine and the closing phenylalanine or tryptophan. Each record gives: D gene, J gene, clone size, V gene, CDR3 DNA, CDR3 protein. The D gene is left open where the match is weak. Expanded clones get a size class; other rows say once, few or many, or leave the size out.

d_gene: .; j_gene: TRBJ1-2; abundance: few; v_gene: TRBV4-3; CDR3nt: TGCGCCAGCAGCCCCGAAGACCAGCTTCAATATGGCTACACCTTC; CDR3aa: CASSPEDQLQYGYTF
d_gene: .; j_gene: TRBJ2-2; abundance: many; v_gene: TRBV6-5; CDR3nt: TGTGCCAGCAGTTACCCCTACGCGGGGACCGACACCGGGGAGCTGTTTTTT; CDR3aa: CASSYPYAGTDTGELFF
d_gene: TRBD2; j_gene: TRBJ2-2; abundance: few; v_gene: TRBV6-8; CDR3nt: TGTGCCAGCAGTTACTGGACTAGCGAGACCGGGGAGCTGTTTTTT; CDR3aa: CASSYWTSETGELFF
d_gene: .; j_gene: TRBJ2-3; abundance: .; v_gene: TRBV7-9; CDR3nt: TGTGCCAGCAGCCCCATTCCCGGGGATACGCAGTATTTT; CDR3aa: CASSPIPGDTQYF
d_gene: .; j_gene: TRBJ2-2; abundance: once; v_gene: TRBV12-3/TRBV12-4; CDR3nt: TGTGCCAGCAGTTTAATCCCGGGGGCAAGGACCGGGGAGCTGCTTTTT; CDR3aa: CASSLIPGARTGELLF
d_gene: .; j_gene: TRBJ2-1; abundance: many; v_gene: TRBV12-3/TRBV12-4; CDR3nt: TGTGCCAGCAGTTTACCGAGGCGAGAGCAGTTCTTC; CDR3aa: CASSLPRREQFF
d_gene: .; j_gene: TRBJ2-1; abundance: .; v_gene: TRBV5-6; CDR3nt: TGTGCCAGCAGTTCCGAAGGTATCTACAATGAGCAGTTCTTC; CDR3aa: CASSSEGIYNEQFF
d_gene: TRBD2; j_gene: TRBJ2-1; abundance: few; v_gene: TRBV2; CDR3nt: TGTGCCAGCTCTGGCTGGGGCGGGGGGGCTGTCAATGAGCAGTTCTTC; CDR3aa: CASSGWGGGAVNEQFF
d_gene: TRBD2; j_gene: TRBJ2-3; abundance: few; v_gene: TRBV5-5; CDR3nt: TGTGCCAGCAACGTCGGCGCGGGGGGGCGCCAGACAGATACGCAGTATTTT; CDR3aa: CASNVGAGGRQTDTQYF
d_gene: .; j_gene: TRBJ2-1; abundance: .; v_gene: TRBV7-2; CDR3nt: TGTGCCAGCAGCCAACAGGGGAGGACCGGCAGCAATGAGCAGTGCTTC; CDR3aa: CASSQQGRTGSNEQCF